This T cell receptor beta chain was found in a study of T-cell memory formation after mild COVID-19. One entry per CDR3 protein results from TCRdb running MiXCR on the 5' RACE reads. Of some 300,000 distinct CDR3 sequences listed, about 20% are singletons. Whole-study results and caveats: Clones that contracted clustered mainly in CM and EM if CD4+ and in EMRA if CD8+.

There are 15 residues in the CDR3. V gave up 0 bases and J gave up 7 bases, with 15 bases separating them. Per germline, CDR1 MGHRA and CDR2 YSYEKL. In regard to this clonotype: Its matching antigen is unknown.

The rearrangement links TRBV4-1 to TRBJ1-2, with D maybe TRBD1 (5 bases). The receptor comes from a man aged 18 to 30 who had mild COVID-19 (a few samples of this study predate the infection). Cell type and time point are not known. What was sequenced was PBMCs or a T cell subset sorted from them (not recorded which). This CDR3 is CASSQDRGRDGGYTF. CDR3 DNA sequence: TGCGCCAGCAGCCAAGATAGGGGCAGGGATGGTGGCTACACCTTC.